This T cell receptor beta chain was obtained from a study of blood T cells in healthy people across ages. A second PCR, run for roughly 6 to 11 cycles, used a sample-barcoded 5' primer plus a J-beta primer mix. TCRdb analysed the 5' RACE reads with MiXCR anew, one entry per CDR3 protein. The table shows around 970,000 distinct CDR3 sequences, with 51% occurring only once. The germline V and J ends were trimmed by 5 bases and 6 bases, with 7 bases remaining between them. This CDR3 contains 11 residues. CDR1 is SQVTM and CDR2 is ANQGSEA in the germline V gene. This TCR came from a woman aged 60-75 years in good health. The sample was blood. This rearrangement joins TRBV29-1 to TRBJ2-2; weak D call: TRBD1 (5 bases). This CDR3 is CSVRGAGELFF. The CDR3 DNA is TGCAGCGTTAGGGGCGCCGGGGAGCTGTTTTTT.